The TCR beta chain described here comes from a study of blood T cell repertoires in COVID-19. Study details: Spain, Italy and the United States supplied samples that represented acute and convalescent COVID-19. PBMCs, B-cell-depleted T cells, or T cells provided the cDNA or gDNA that made up the material.

The CDR3 is 15 amino acids. Germline loops: CDR1 SGHRS, CDR2 YFSETQ. Trimming removed 1 base from V and 1 base from J, with 11 bases in between. This clone was seen only a few times. Under the authors' procedure: Reference gene primer amplification gave estimated nucleated cell counts. Libraries were prepared by immunoSEQ multiplex PCR; TCRdb keeps only in-frame clonotypes and omits some of them. For V, J and clone size, that table is used; D and trimming come from the DNA. The sample carries over 20,000 clones, around 91% recorded once. Input material: peripheral blood. This TCR was sampled from a man aged 65-85 years with acute or convalescent COVID-19. J is TRBJ1-1 and V is TRBV5-1, with D maybe TRBD1 (5 bases). For the CDR3, the DNA is TGCGCCAGCAGCTTGCTAGTCAGGGCGAACACTGAAGCTTTCTTT. Amino acids: CASSLLVRANTEAFF.